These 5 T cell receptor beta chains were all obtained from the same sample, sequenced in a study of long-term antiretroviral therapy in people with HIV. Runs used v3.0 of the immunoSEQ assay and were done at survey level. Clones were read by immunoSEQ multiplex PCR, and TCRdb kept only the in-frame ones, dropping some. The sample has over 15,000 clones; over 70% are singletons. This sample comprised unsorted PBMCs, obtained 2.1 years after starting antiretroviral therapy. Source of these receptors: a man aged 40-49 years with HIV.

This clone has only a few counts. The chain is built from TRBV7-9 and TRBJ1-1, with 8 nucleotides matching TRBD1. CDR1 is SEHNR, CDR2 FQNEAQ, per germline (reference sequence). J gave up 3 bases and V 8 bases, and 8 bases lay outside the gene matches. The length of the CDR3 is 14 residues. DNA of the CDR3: TGTGCCAGCCGAGACAGGGGTCTGGACACTGAAGCTTTCTTT. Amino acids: CASRDRGLDTEAFF.

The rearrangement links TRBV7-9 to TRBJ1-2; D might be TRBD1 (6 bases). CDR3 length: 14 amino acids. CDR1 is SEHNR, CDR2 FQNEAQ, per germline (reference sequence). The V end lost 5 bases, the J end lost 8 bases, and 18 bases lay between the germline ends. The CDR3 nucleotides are TGTGCCAGCAGCCGCGGGGGGGGCGCGGGCGGCTACACCTTC. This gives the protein CASSRGGGAGGYTF.

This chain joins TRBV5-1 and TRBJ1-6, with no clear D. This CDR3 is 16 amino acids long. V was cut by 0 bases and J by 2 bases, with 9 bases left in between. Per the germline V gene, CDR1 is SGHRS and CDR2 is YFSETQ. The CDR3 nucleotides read TGCGCCAGCAGCTTGGCAAAGACGACCTATAATTCACCCCTCCACTTT. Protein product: CASSLAKTTYNSPLHF. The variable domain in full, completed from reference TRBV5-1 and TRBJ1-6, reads KAGVTQTPRYLIKTRGQQVTLSCSPISGHRSVSWYQQTPGQGLQFLFEYFSETQRNKGNFPGRFSGRQFSNSRSEMNVSTLELGDSALYLCASSLAKTTYNSPLHFGNGTRLTVT.

Here the CDR3 DNA reads TGTGCCAGCAGCTTTACGGGGGCGAGTTACGAGCAGTACTTC. It codes for CASSFTGASYEQYF. The gene calls are TRBV7-2 and TRBJ2-7; D could derive from TRBD1 or TRBD2 (6 bases each). Germline CDR1 and CDR2: SGHTA and FQGNSA. The V and J ends lost 3 bases and 4 bases respectively, with 13 bases between them. The CDR3 totals 14 residues.

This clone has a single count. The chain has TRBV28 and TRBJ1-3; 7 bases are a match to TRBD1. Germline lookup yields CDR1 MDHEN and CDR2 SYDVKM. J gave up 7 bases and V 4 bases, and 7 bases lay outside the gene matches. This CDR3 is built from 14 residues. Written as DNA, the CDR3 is TGTGCCAGCAGTTCCCTGACAGGGCTCAACACCATATATTTT. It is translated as CASSSLTGLNTIYF.